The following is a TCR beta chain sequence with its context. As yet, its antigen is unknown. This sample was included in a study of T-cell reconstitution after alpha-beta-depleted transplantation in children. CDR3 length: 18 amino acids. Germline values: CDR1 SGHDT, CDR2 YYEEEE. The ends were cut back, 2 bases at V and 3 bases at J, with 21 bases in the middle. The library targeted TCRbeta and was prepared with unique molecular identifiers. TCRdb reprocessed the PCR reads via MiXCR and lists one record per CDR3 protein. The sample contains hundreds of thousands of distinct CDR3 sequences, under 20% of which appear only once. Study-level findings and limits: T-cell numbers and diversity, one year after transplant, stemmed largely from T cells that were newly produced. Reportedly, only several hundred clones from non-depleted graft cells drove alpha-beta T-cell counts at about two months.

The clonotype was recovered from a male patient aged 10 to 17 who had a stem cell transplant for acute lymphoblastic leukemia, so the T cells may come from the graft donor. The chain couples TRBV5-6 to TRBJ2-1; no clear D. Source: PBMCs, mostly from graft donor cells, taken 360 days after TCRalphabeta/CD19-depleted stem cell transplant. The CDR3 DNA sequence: TGTGCCAGCAGCTTAAGTATTGGAGCGACCCCCCTCTACAATGAGCAGTTCTTC. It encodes CASSLSIGATPLYNEQFF.